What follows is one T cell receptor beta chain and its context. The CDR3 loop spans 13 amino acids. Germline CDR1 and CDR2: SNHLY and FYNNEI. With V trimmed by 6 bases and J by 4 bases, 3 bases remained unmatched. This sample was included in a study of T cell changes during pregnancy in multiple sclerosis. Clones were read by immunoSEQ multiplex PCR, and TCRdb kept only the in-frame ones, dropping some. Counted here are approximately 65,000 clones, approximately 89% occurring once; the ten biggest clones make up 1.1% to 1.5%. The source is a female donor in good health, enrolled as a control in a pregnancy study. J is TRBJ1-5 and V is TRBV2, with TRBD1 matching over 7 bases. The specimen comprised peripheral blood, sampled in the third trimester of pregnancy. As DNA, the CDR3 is TGTGCCAGCAGAGGGGGCATGAATCAGCCCCAGCATTTT. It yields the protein CASRGGMNQPQHF.